These T cell receptor beta chains were read from a single sample in a study of shared clonotypes between healthy human individuals. Using immunoSEQ multiplex PCR, the repertoire was profiled, and TCRdb retains in-frame clones only, with some absent. The table lists about 2.5 million clones, roughly 90% of them singletons. Sequenced material: naive CD4+ T cells from PBMCs. The receptors were gathered from a young man in good health. Some clones in this sample may be carry-over from other donors' samples. Each CDR3 is given with its conserved first and last residue. D genes are given only for firm matches. A clone size is listed for some rows: how often the clone was seen (once, few, many), or a class if it is expanded.

abundance	d_gene	v_gene	j_gene	CDR3nt	CDR3aa
NA	TRBD1	TRBV18	TRBJ1-1	TGTGCCAGCTCACAAGACCAGGGGGCGAACACTGAAGCTTTCTTT	CASSQDQGANTEAFF
NA	NA	TRBV11-2	TRBJ2-7	TGTGCCAGCAGCTCACCCCTAGAGGGGAACGAGCAGTACTTC	CASSSPLEGNEQYF
once	TRBD1	TRBV5-1	TRBJ1-1	TGCGCCAGCAGCCAGGACAGGGAAACTGAAGCTTTCTTT	CASSQDRETEAFF
NA	TRBD1	TRBV11-1	TRBJ2-6	TGTGCCAGCACCACTCCCTCCGGGACAGGGGGCGCTGGGGCCAACGTCCTGACTTTC	CASTTPSGTGGAGANVLTF
NA	TRBD1	TRBV25-1	TRBJ2-6	TGTGCCAGCAGTGTCTACTCGGGACAGATCTCTGGGGCCAACGTCCTGACTTTC	CASSVYSGQISGANVLTF
NA	NA	TRBV6-5	TRBJ2-7	TGTGCCAGCAGCCTGGCGGAGTACGGCGAGCAGTACTTC	CASSLAEYGEQYF
NA	NA	TRBV18	TRBJ1-4	TGTGCCAGCTCACCACCGAACGGAATTAATGAAAAACTGTTTTTT	CASSPPNGINEKLFF
NA	NA	TRBV9	TRBJ2-5	TGTGCCAGCAGCCCCAGTAGCGCCGAGGGGAGAGAGACCCAGTACTTC	CASSPSSAEGRETQYF
NA	TRBD1	TRBV2	TRBJ1-1	TGTGCCAGCAGTAGACAGGGGGCGCAGACTGAAGCTTTCTTT	CASSRQGAQTEAFF
NA	TRBD2	TRBV11-2	TRBJ2-3	TGTGCCAGCAGCTTAGATACTAGCGGGAGGGCCTCAAGCAGCACAGATACGCAGTATTTT	CASSLDTSGRASSSTDTQYF
NA	TRBD2	TRBV7-2	TRBJ2-3	TGTGCCAGCAGCTCCAGATACCTTAGCGGGAGGGCAGATACGCAGTATTTT	CASSSRYLSGRADTQYF
NA	NA	TRBV5-1	TRBJ2-1	TGCGCCAGCAGCGTACCAGAGGGGTTCGGGCAGTTCTTC	CASSVPEGFGQFF
NA	NA	TRBV5-4	TRBJ2-7	TGTGCCAGCAGCTCGTTACTTGCTAGCGCACCAGGCTACGAGCAGTACTTC	CASSSLLASAPGYEQYF
NA	TRBD1	TRBV18	TRBJ2-7	TGTGCCAGCTCACCTTCTGGACAGGGCCGCTCAGTCTACGAGCAGTACTTC	CASSPSGQGRSVYEQYF
NA	NA	TRBV12-1	TRBJ2-2	TGTGCCAGCAGCTTTGTCCTCACCGGGGAGCTGTTTTTT	CASSFVLTGELFF
few	NA	TRBV2	TRBJ1-5	TGTGCCAGCAGTGAATCTCGATTACTAGGGGAGCAGCCCCAGCATTTT	CASSESRLLGEQPQHF
NA	NA	TRBV7-2	TRBJ1-1	TGTGCCAGCAGCTCGTACAGGGTCAGGGGCACTGAAGCTTTCTTT	CASSSYRVRGTEAFF
NA	NA	TRBV14	TRBJ2-3	TGTGCCAGCAGCGCTATGCGCTCTGGACCAGATACGCAGTATTTT	CASSAMRSGPDTQYF
NA	NA	TRBV10-1	TRBJ1-3	TGCGCCAGCAGTGAGGTCGCATCCCTGGACAGTCGACGAAACACCATATATTTT	CASSEVASLDSRRNTIYF
NA	NA	TRBV9	TRBJ1-2	TGTGCCAGCAGCCCCGAGGGGGGCTATGGCTACACCTTC	CASSPEGGYGYTF
NA	TRBD1	TRBV18	TRBJ2-4	TGTGCCAGCTCTCTATTACAGGGGGAAAACATTCAGTACTTC	CASSLLQGENIQYF
NA	NA	TRBV5-1	TRBJ2-2	TGCGCCAGCAGCTTGGTGGAGGGGGCGAACACCGGGGAGCTGTTTTTT	CASSLVEGANTGELFF
NA	NA	TRBV18	TRBJ2-7	TGTGCCAGCTCAGCCGACTACGAGCAGTACTTC	CASSADYEQYF
NA	TRBD1	TRBV5-1	TRBJ1-3	TGCGCCAGCAGCGGAGACAGGGCAATCTCTGGAAACACCATATATTTT	CASSGDRAISGNTIYF
NA	TRBD1	TRBV27	TRBJ2-1	TGTGCCAGTTCCTCTCGGACAGGGGGGGACAATGAGCAGTTCTTC	CASSSRTGGDNEQFF
NA	TRBD2	TRBV5-1	TRBJ2-3	TGCGCCAGCAGCTTGGAGTTCAAGGGAGGGTCGGATACGCAGTATTTT	CASSLEFKGGSDTQYF
NA	NA	TRBV2	TRBJ1-1	TGTGCCAGCAGTTGGGGTCGGCTGAACACTGAAGCTTTCTTT	CASSWGRLNTEAFF
NA	TRBD2	TRBV11-3	TRBJ2-1	TGTGCCAGCAGCTTGGGGCTAGCGGGAGTGGATGAGCAGTTCTTC	CASSLGLAGVDEQFF
NA	NA	TRBV7-2	TRBJ1-5	TGTGCCAGCAGCTTACCGGGAACCCGGTCCGGTCAGCCCCAGCATTTT	CASSLPGTRSGQPQHF
NA	TRBD1	TRBV5-1	TRBJ1-4	TGCGCCAGCAGCTTGGCCGGGACAGGGGGCCTTCTTGTGGAAAAACTGTTTTTT	CASSLAGTGGLLVEKLFF
NA	TRBD1	TRBV5-8	TRBJ2-2	TGTGCCAGCAGGGGCCGACAGGGGTCTCAGAGCGGGGAGCTGTTTTTT	CASRGRQGSQSGELFF
NA	TRBD1	TRBV5-1	TRBJ2-7	TGCGCCAGCAGCTATGGACAGGACCGCGAGCAGTACTTC	CASSYGQDREQYF
NA	NA	TRBV15	TRBJ2-1	TGTGCCACCAGCAGAGAAGTGCAGGGAGTGGGTGAGCAGTTCTTC	CATSREVQGVGEQFF
once	NA	TRBV2	TRBJ1-2	TGTGCCAGCAGGGACGACTCCAACTATGGCTACACCTTC	CASRDDSNYGYTF
NA	TRBD2	TRBV5-4	TRBJ2-3	TGTGCCAGCAGCCACCTACTAGCGGGAGCAGATACGCAGTATTTT	CASSHLLAGADTQYF
NA	NA	TRBV29-1	TRBJ1-2	TGCAGCGTTGAAGTGGGGTCGGGCTATGGCTACACCTTC	CSVEVGSGYGYTF
NA	NA	TRBV7-8	TRBJ1-1	TGTGCCAGCAGCCCAGAAGAAGGCGAACGGGCTTTCTTT	CASSPEEGERAFF
NA	NA	TRBV5-4	TRBJ1-2	TGTGCCAGCAGCTTGGATCGGAAGGATCCCTATGGCTACACCTTC	CASSLDRKDPYGYTF
NA	NA	TRBV5-6	TRBJ2-6	TGTGCCAGCAGCTTTTGGCACTTCTCTGGGGCCAACGTCCTGACTTTC	CASSFWHFSGANVLTF
NA	NA	TRBV6-4	TRBJ2-1	TGTGCCAGCAGCGTGACTAGTGAATACAATGAGCAGTTCTTC	CASSVTSEYNEQFF
NA	TRBD2	TRBV2	TRBJ2-1	TGTGCCAGCAGGAGGGCGGGAGGGCCTCGGGAGCAGTTCTTC	CASRRAGGPREQFF
once	NA	TRBV19	TRBJ1-5	TGTGCCAGTACCCTGGGAGGATATAGCAATCAGCCCCAGCATTTT	CASTLGGYSNQPQHF
NA	NA	TRBV6-4	TRBJ2-2	TGTGCCAGCAGGACCGCTCTAGACACCGGGGAGCTGTTTTTT	CASRTALDTGELFF